This entry describes one T cell receptor beta chain. The antigen remains undetermined. This record comes from a study of T cell repertoires in cytomegalovirus infection. Turning to the study itself: Indications of both CMV infection and matching HLA type were provided by public TCR beta signatures.

Study results and caveats: Ex vivo, HLA-C-restricted CMV-specific TCR beta clonotypes prevailed over the rest of the response.

One entry per CDR3 protein results from TCRdb running MiXCR on the reads. The data show some 400,000 distinct CDR3 sequences, about a sixth seen once. Germline V lookup: CDR1 SGHTA, CDR2 FQGNSA. The length of the CDR3 is 15 residues. Trimming cost V 5 bases and J 8 bases; bases outside gene matches: 12. The chain employs TRBV7-2 and TRBJ1-2; 9 bases fit TRBD1. The TCR comes from a human donor in good health (CMV status not recorded). Some clones in this sample may be carry-over from other donors' samples. The sequenced sample was PBMCs. CDR3 region: CASSPTPQGAGGYTF. The CDR3, as DNA: TGTGCCAGCAGCCCTACTCCACAGGGGGCTGGGGGCTACACCTTC.